This note documents a single TCR beta chain sequence. Its antigen remains unknown. Using two-round multiplex PCR, the authors amplified TCR beta CDR3 from genomic DNA. Primers were specific to each TRBV and TRBJ gene in first-round PCR. TCRdb re-derived calls from the multiplex PCR reads in MiXCR, one entry per CDR3 protein. The data contain more than 25,000 distinct CDR3 sequences, about 29% of them singletons. The sample comes from a study of prognosis after radiotherapy for stage I lung cancer. For the study at large: Without exception, patients with non-small cell lung cancer were deemed medically inoperable. Stereotactic body radiotherapy was given without concurrent therapy in all patients.

General study points: Usage of TRBV and TRBJ genes reportedly differed between metastatic and non-metastatic patients.

Trimming took 7 bases from V and 9 from J; bases not matched to a gene: 2. The CDR3 is 13 amino acids. CDR1 MNHNS and CDR2 SASEGT come from the germline V gene. This specimen consisted of PBMCs, obtained before or after stereotactic body radiation therapy (not recorded which). This TCR was sampled from a donor aged 50 or older with non-small cell lung cancer. This chain uses TRBV6-1 with TRBJ2-1; 14 positions match TRBD2. CDR3 protein: CASTGTSGGEQFF. The CDR3, as DNA: TGTGCCAGCACCGGGACTAGCGGGGGTGAGCAGTTCTTC.